A selection of T cell receptor beta chains follows, all from one sample in a study of metastatic and nonmetastatic thyroid tumors. TCRdb re-called the PCR reads through MiXCR. There are under 25,000 clones in the sample; about 30% occur only once, and roughly 6% lies in the top ten. Material for sequencing was blood. Every receptor here comes from a female donor with papillary thyroid cancer or a benign thyroid nodule (not recorded which). Some clones in this sample may be carry-over from other donors' samples. The CDR3 runs from the conserved cysteine through the conserved F or W. The D gene is left open where the match is weak. Expanded clones get a size class; other rows say once, few or many, or leave the size out.

v_call: TRBV10-3
clone_size: medium-sized
d_call: .
j_call: TRBJ1-1
cdr3_aa: CAISDKTAEAFF
cdr3_nt: TGTGCCATCAGTGATAAGACGGCTGAAGCTTTCTTT

v_call: TRBV2
clone_size: .
d_call: TRBD1
j_call: TRBJ2-2
cdr3_aa: CASSRDSYSGELFF
cdr3_nt: TGTGCCAGCAGTCGGGACAGTTATTCCGGGGAGCTGTTTTTT

v_call: TRBV18
clone_size: many
d_call: .
j_call: TRBJ2-1
cdr3_aa: CASSPQQLRGGYNEQFF
cdr3_nt: TGTGCCAGCTCACCACAACAGCTGAGGGGAGGTTACAATGAGCAGTTCTTC

v_call: TRBV7-2
clone_size: medium-sized
d_call: .
j_call: TRBJ2-7
cdr3_aa: CASSFSGRASYEQYF
cdr3_nt: TGTGCCAGCAGCTTTTCCGGGCGGGCCTCCTACGAGCAGTACTTC

v_call: TRBV7-6
clone_size: .
d_call: .
j_call: TRBJ2-7
cdr3_aa: CASSDPQEAQYF
cdr3_nt: TGTGCCAGCAGTGATCCCCAGGAGGCGCAGTACTTC

v_call: TRBV11-2
clone_size: .
d_call: .
j_call: TRBJ1-2
cdr3_aa: CASIDEKDPVTF
cdr3_nt: TGTGCCAGCATCGATGAGAAAGACCCAGTCACCTTC

v_call: TRBV12-3/TRBV12-4
clone_size: many
d_call: TRBD2
j_call: TRBJ2-3
cdr3_aa: CASSFRASGSSFSTDTQYF
cdr3_nt: TGTGCCAGCAGTTTCCGGGCTAGCGGGAGCTCCTTTAGCACAGATACGCAGTATTTT

v_call: TRBV6-4
clone_size: .
d_call: .
j_call: TRBJ2-1
cdr3_aa: CASSVILSGEQFF
cdr3_nt: TGTGCCAGCAGTGTGATACTATCGGGTGAGCAGTTCTTC

v_call: TRBV19
clone_size: few
d_call: .
j_call: TRBJ2-3
cdr3_aa: CASSILGADTDTQYF
cdr3_nt: TGTGCCAGTAGTATTTTGGGGGCGGACACAGATACGCAGTATTTT

v_call: TRBV11-2
clone_size: .
d_call: .
j_call: TRBJ1-4
cdr3_aa: CASSPWVSGREKLFF
cdr3_nt: TGTGCCAGCAGCCCCTGGGTCTCAGGACGGGAAAAACTGTTTTTT

v_call: TRBV20-1
clone_size: .
d_call: .
j_call: TRBJ1-5
cdr3_aa: CSATIPGLGSNQPQHF
cdr3_nt: TGCAGTGCTACTATACCGGGACTCGGTAGCAATCAGCCCCAGCATTTT

v_call: TRBV6-1
clone_size: .
d_call: .
j_call: TRBJ2-7
cdr3_aa: CASSRTGLVAGNYEQYF
cdr3_nt: TGTGCCAGCAGTCGAACCGGGTTGGTGGCGGGGAACTACGAGCAGTACTTC

v_call: TRBV11-2
clone_size: .
d_call: .
j_call: TRBJ2-1
cdr3_aa: CASSSGVGTDAGEQFF
cdr3_nt: TGTGCCAGCAGCTCGGGGGTCGGGACAGACGCGGGTGAGCAGTTCTTC

v_call: TRBV6-1
clone_size: .
d_call: .
j_call: TRBJ1-3
cdr3_aa: CASSHEPDTIYF
cdr3_nt: TGTGCCAGCAGCCACGAGCCAGACACCATATATTTT

v_call: TRBV20-1
clone_size: .
d_call: .
j_call: TRBJ2-7
cdr3_aa: CSARIPDSYYEQYF
cdr3_nt: TGCAGTGCTAGAATCCCCGATAGCTACTACGAGCAGTACTTC

v_call: TRBV20-1
clone_size: .
d_call: TRBD1
j_call: TRBJ2-2
cdr3_aa: CSARDPGQRITGELFF
cdr3_nt: TGCAGTGCTAGAGATCCGGGACAGAGGATTACCGGGGAGCTGTTTTTT

v_call: TRBV5-1
clone_size: many
d_call: .
j_call: TRBJ2-7
cdr3_aa: CASSLDSPFSYEQYF
cdr3_nt: TGCGCCAGCAGCCTGGACAGCCCCTTCTCCTACGAGCAGTACTTC

v_call: TRBV6-1
clone_size: few
d_call: .
j_call: TRBJ2-1
cdr3_aa: CASRTGPYNEQFF
cdr3_nt: TGTGCCAGCAGGACAGGCCCCTACAATGAGCAGTTCTTC

v_call: TRBV20-1
clone_size: few
d_call: .
j_call: TRBJ2-7
cdr3_aa: CSARDWDKRYEQYF
cdr3_nt: TGCAGTGCTAGAGATTGGGACAAGAGATACGAGCAGTACTTC

v_call: TRBV28
clone_size: large
d_call: TRBD1
j_call: TRBJ1-1
cdr3_aa: CASSTGTGNTEAFF
cdr3_nt: TGTGCCAGCAGTACCGGGACAGGGAACACTGAAGCTTTCTTT

v_call: TRBV27
clone_size: .
d_call: TRBD2
j_call: TRBJ2-1
cdr3_aa: CASSTPAGGLSEQFF
cdr3_nt: TGTGCCAGCAGTACCCCGGCGGGAGGGCTAAGTGAGCAGTTCTTC